This TCR beta chain is drawn from a study of blood T cell repertoires in COVID-19. Overall study: Specimens from acute and convalescent COVID-19 originated in the United States, Italy and Spain. In each case, the material was cDNA or gDNA derived from T cells, B-cell-depleted T cells, or PBMCs.

The V end lost 6 bases, the J end lost 11 bases, and 12 bases lay between the germline ends. CDR3 length equals 10 residues. Germline CDR1 reads DFQATT; CDR2 reads SNEGSKA (reference sequence). Per the original data handling: How many nucleated cells were present was estimated from reference gene primer amplification. The data were produced by immunoSEQ multiplex PCR, yet TCRdb's version contains in-frame clones alone and is incomplete. V and J calls and clone size are copied from that table; D and trimming were computed from the DNA. Counted here are about 110,000 clones, roughly 88% occurring once; the ten biggest clones make up 6.5% to 10%.

The TCR originated in a woman in her 70s who had recovered from COVID-19. Sequencing was performed on peripheral blood. The chain couples TRBV20-1 to TRBJ2-3; tentatively, D is TRBD2 (5 bases). CDR3 sequence (DNA): TGCAGTGCAGGGCTGGCGGGGCAGTATTTT. Amino acids: CSAGLAGQYF.